This TCR beta chain was recovered during a study of response to subunit inactivated influenza vaccine. TCRdb ran MiXCR on the RT-PCR reads and lists one entry per CDR3 protein. The sample includes more than 400,000 distinct CDR3 sequences, less than 7.5% seen only once; the top ten take around 13%. This CDR3 comprises 16 residues. Germline CDR1 SGHAT, CDR2 FQNNGV. The trim removed 5 bases at V and 5 bases at J, leaving 13 bases unmatched. Regarding the study as a whole: There was a suggestion from the authors that each seasonal influenza vaccination recruits few new T cells.

With regard to this clonotype: Its antigen is not identified.

V gene TRBV11-2 combines with J gene TRBJ2-5; 8 bases agree with TRBD2. Here the sequenced sample was PBMCs from blood, taken less than 25 months after vaccination. The clonotype originates from a man between 50 and 75 years old who received an inactivated influenza vaccine. For the CDR3, the DNA is TGTGCCAGCAGCCAGTCTCAGCGGGAGAGATCGGAGACCCAGTACTTC. Translation gives CASSQSQRERSETQYF.